Listed here are 15 T cell receptor beta chains from one sample, sequenced in a study of Ad26.COV2.S vaccination and SARS-CoV-2 variants. The treatment denotes: about 20 received Ad26.COV2.S at low or high dose, single or two shots; 5 received placebo; per-sample allocation not given. The samples date from day 63 after the first vaccine or placebo injection. Using immunoSEQ multiplex PCR, the repertoire was profiled, and TCRdb retains in-frame clones only, with some absent. The table includes about 680,000 clones, around 89% detected once. The material sequenced was peripheral blood, taken in a trial of Ad26.COV2.S vaccine versus placebo. These receptors were collected from a person between 18 and 65 years old who received the Ad26.COV2.S COVID-19 vaccine or a placebo.

The chain combines TRBV6-1 with TRBJ2-1, with 8 bases identical to TRBD2. The CDR3 has 15 residues. The germline CDR1 and CDR2 sequences are MNHNS and SASEGT. Losses at the gene ends were 2 bases for V and 8 bases for J; bases not matched to a gene: 8. This CDR3 reads CASSETSGSSYEQFF. DNA of the CDR3: TGTGCCAGCAGTGAAACGAGCGGGAGTTCTTATGAGCAGTTCTTC.

As to this clone: This CDR3 fails to terminate in the conserved phenylalanine or tryptophan, so it likely reflects a read error. Because the CDR3's place on the DNA is in doubt, the DNA is left out and the CDR3 is given as listed by TCRdb. This chain connects TRBV23-1 to TRBJ2-7; the D segment call TRBD1 is taken from the table without a DNA check. TRBV23-1 falls under the ORF class, with uncertain function. With termini counted, the CDR3 has 12 amino acids. The chain's CDR3 is CASSRDRATLQL.

This chain uses TRBV2 with TRBJ1-4; D unclear. The V gene lost 6 bases and the J gene lost 0 bases, with 8 bases spanning the gap. The CDR3 extends over 14 amino acids. Germline V gene sequence: CDR1 SNHLY, CDR2 FYNNEI. CDR3: CASRSETTNEKLFF. In nucleotides, the CDR3 is TGTGCCAGCAGATCGGAAACAACTAATGAAAAACTGTTTTTT.

This clone was observed a handful of times. This chain joins TRBV12-3 or TRBV12-4 and TRBJ1-5; TRBD1 might be the D (5 bases). The V end lost 3 bases, the J end lost 7 bases, and 10 bases lay between the germline ends. This CDR3 is 13 amino acids long. CDR3: CASSLRGKQPQHF. The CDR3 region has the DNA TGTGCCAGCAGTTTGAGGGGAAAGCAGCCCCAGCATTTT.

CDR3 in DNA: TGTGCCAGCAGTAGGACAGGGAGCGCTGGGGCCAACGTCCTGACTTTC. Its translation is CASSRTGSAGANVLTF. This sequence joins TRBV2 and TRBJ2-6, with 8 bases that match TRBD1. V was pared by 5 bases and J by 2 bases, with 5 bases of the junction left unmatched. CDR3 length equals 16 residues. CDR1 and CDR2 (germline): SNHLY, FYNNEI.

A single count supports this clone. J is TRBJ2-5 and V is TRBV7-9; D is perhaps TRBD1 (5 bases). Per the germline V gene, CDR1 is SEHNR and CDR2 is FQNEAQ (reference sequence). The CDR3 extends over 13 amino acids. Between the trimmed V and J ends, which lost 0 bases and 4 bases, there was a span of 6 bases. CDR3 bases: TGTGCCAGCAGCTTAGCCCAGGGAGAGACCCAGTACTTC. It yields the protein CASSLAQGETQYF.

Details on this clone: At one boundary the junction diverges from the germline segment, which might be a read error. This chain connects TRBV2 to TRBJ2-7; a possible D gene is TRBD2 (7 bases). In germline, CDR1 is SNHLY, CDR2 FYNNEI. CDR3 length equals 14 residues. This CDR3 is CASSEVGGGYGQYF. CDR3 DNA: TGTGCCAGCAGTGAAGTAGGGGGGGGCTACGGGCAGTACTTC.

This chain connects TRBV5-1 to TRBJ2-1, with 9 bases lining up with TRBD2. CDR3 size: 18 residues. Unmatched junction bases numbered 16, after V lost 3 bases and J lost 6 bases. CDR1 and CDR2 (germline): SGHRS, YFSETQ. CDR3 loop: CASSSSRDSGRGGNEQFF. CDR3 bases: TGCGCCAGCAGCTCCTCCCGAGATAGCGGGAGAGGGGGCAATGAGCAGTTCTTC.

CDR3 in DNA: TGTGCCAGCTCACCACGGGCAGAAGACAATCAGCCCCAGCATTTT. Translation gives CASSPRAEDNQPQHF. The gene calls are TRBV18 and TRBJ1-5; the D is unclear. V lost 1 base to trimming and J lost 3 bases, with 10 bases between them. This CDR3 has 15 amino acids. Germline lookup yields CDR1 KGHSH and CDR2 LQKENI.

In DNA, the CDR3 is TGTGCCAGCAGCCAATCCGGGACAGGGTCTTACAATGAGCAGTTCTTC. It yields the protein CASSQSGTGSYNEQFF. The chain combines TRBV14 with TRBJ2-1; TRBD1 aligns across 9 bases. CDR3 length: 16 amino acids. Germline CDR1 and CDR2: SGHDN and FVKESK. V lost 2 bases to trimming and J lost 4 bases; unmatched junction nucleotides: 6.

The chain has TRBV5-1 and TRBJ1-5; TRBD1 matches 7 bases. The germline V gene encodes CDR1 SGHRS and CDR2 YFSETQ. Germline trimming cut 4 bases from V and 5 bases from J; bases unmatched to any gene: 9. The CDR3 runs 15 residues. This CDR3 is CASSTGGDSYQPQHF. CDR3 sequence (DNA): TGCGCCAGCAGCACTGGGGGGGACAGCTATCAGCCCCAGCATTTT.

The chain combines TRBV30 with TRBJ1-2; D is uncertain. Germline values: CDR1 GTSNPN, CDR2 SVGIG (reference sequence). Trimming cost V 2 bases and J 5 bases, with 15 bases left between them. This CDR3 is built from 14 residues. The CDR3 DNA follows: TGTGCCTGGAGTTTCCACTCAAGACTGTATGGCTACACCTTC. The encoded protein is CAWSFHSRLYGYTF.

The J gene is TRBJ1-2, the V gene TRBV6-6; TRBD1 is a possible D gene (6 bases). The CDR3 loop spans 15 amino acids. CDR1 MNHNY and CDR2 SVGAGI come from the germline V gene (reference sequence). With 0 bases removed from V and 8 bases from J, the gap between germline ends came to 16 bases. The CDR3 protein is CASSYSKGKGDGYTF. DNA for the CDR3: TGTGCCAGCAGTTACTCGAAGGGGAAGGGGGACGGCTACACCTTC.

V gene TRBV19 combines with J gene TRBJ2-7; TRBD1 agrees at 8 bases. The CDR3 is 12 amino acids. The J segment lost 4 bases and the V segment lost 5 bases, leaving 1 base of the junction unmatched. Per germline, CDR1 LNHDA and CDR2 SQIVND (reference sequence). The CDR3: CASSGQGYEQYF. The CDR3 region has the DNA TGTGCCAGTAGTGGACAGGGTTACGAGCAGTACTTC.

This clone was detected only once. This chain uses TRBV12-2 with TRBJ2-2. TRBV12-2 is a pseudogene. This CDR3 has 18 amino acids. This chain's CDR3 is CASRPQRPPTPNTGELFF. The CDR3 DNA reads as TGTGCAAGTCGCCCCCAACGCCCTCCGACCCCGAACACCGGGGAGCTGTTTTTT.